The clone carrying this TCR beta chain has just a few counts. The antigen is undetermined. This sample stems from a study of T-cell reconstitution after alpha-beta-depleted transplantation in children. There are 15 residues in the CDR3. Looked up from germline, CDR1 is MNHNS and CDR2 is SASEGT. Trimming at V came to 10 bases and at J to 4 bases, leaving 10 bases not matched to a gene. Study-level results: Several hundred rapidly expanded clones from non-depleted graft cells reportedly supplied alpha-beta T cells about two months post-transplant. In some patients, recipient T cells and intrathymic progenitors surviving conditioning explained high day-60 diversity. Diversity and T-cell counts at one year after transplant derived mostly from new T cells.

Preparing the TCRbeta library involved the use of unique molecular identifiers. TCRdb independently ran MiXCR on the PCR reads; one entry per CDR3 protein. The table lists about 200,000 distinct CDR3 sequences, about 6% of them singletons. The rearrangement uses TRBV6-1 and TRBJ2-2, with 9 positions matching TRBD1. The sequenced sample was PBMCs, obtained before TCRalphabeta/CD19-depleted stem cell transplant. This receptor was identified in a girl in the first two years of life with combined immunodeficiency, due to receive a stem cell transplant. CDR3 in DNA: TGTGCCACCGGATGGGGACAGGGACTCACCGGGGAGCTGTTTTTT. Translating gives CATGWGQGLTGELFF.